This record covers a single TCR beta chain. Its specificity is unknown. These data belong to a study of metastatic and nonmetastatic thyroid tumors. Turning to the study itself: Repertoires from malignant and benign thyroid patients were compared across blood and tumor or nodule tissue. Study-wide results and limits: Significantly higher TCR beta diversity was reportedly seen in malignant thyroid tumors than benign nodules, in blood and tumor.

Nobody among the patients had been given any treatment before thyroid surgery. The CDR3 spans 17 residues. V trimming: 5 bases; J trimming: 1 base; junction bases outside the gene matches: 8. Germline V lookup: CDR1 MNHEY, CDR2 SMNVEV (reference sequence). Original analysis: The study built a papillary thyroid cancer distant-metastasis classifier from CDR3 differences across clinicopathological groups. With MiXCR, TCRdb reprocessed the PCR reads. TCRdb assigned the V and J calls; the authors' analysis was not used. The sample contains a few thousand clones, over 30% of which appear only once. The source is a male donor with papillary thyroid cancer or a benign thyroid nodule (not recorded which). Some clones in this sample may be carry-over from other donors' samples. Sequencing was performed on adjacent normal tissue. This chain connects TRBV27 to TRBJ2-1, with 10 bases identical to TRBD2. The CDR3 bases are TGTGCCAGCAGTCCCGCAACGGGACTAGCGTCCTACAATGAGCAGTTCTTC. Its translation is CASSPATGLASYNEQFF.